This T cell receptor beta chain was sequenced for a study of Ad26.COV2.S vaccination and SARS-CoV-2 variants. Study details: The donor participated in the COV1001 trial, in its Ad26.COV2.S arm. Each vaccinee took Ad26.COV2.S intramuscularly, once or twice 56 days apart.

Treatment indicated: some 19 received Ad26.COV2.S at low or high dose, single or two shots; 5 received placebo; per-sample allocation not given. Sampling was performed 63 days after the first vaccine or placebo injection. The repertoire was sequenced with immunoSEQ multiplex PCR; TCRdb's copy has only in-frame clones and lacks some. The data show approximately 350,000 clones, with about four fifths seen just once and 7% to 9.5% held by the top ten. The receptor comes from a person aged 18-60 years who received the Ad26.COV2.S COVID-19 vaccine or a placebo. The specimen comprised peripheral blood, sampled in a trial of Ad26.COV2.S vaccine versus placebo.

The CDR3 here is CASSRTRGDTQYF. For the CDR3, the DNA is TGTGCCAGCTCCCGTACAAGGGGAGATACGCAGTATTTT. The chain employs TRBV18 and TRBJ2-3; a possible D gene is TRBD1 (5 bases). The V end lost 6 bases, the J end lost 5 bases, and 12 bases lay between the germline ends. The CDR3 is made up of 13 amino acids. Germline V gene data show CDR1 as KGHSH and CDR2 as LQKENI.